Detailed here is one T cell receptor beta chain. No antigen is known for it. The V and J ends lost 5 bases and 4 bases, in that order; junction bases with no gene match: 4. Germline assignment: CDR1 MDHEN and CDR2 SYDVKM. This CDR3 has 14 amino acids. The data were taken from a study of cytomegalovirus exposure and HLA in healthy donors. The PCR made use of 60 Vbeta and 13 Jbeta primers. Libraries were prepared by immunoSEQ multiplex PCR; TCRdb keeps only in-frame clonotypes and omits some of them. This sample has about 150,000 clones, with more than 70% found just once. Broader study findings: In vitro work confirmed that a few CMV-associated chains recognize CMV antigens.

Sample: PBMCs. The chain recombines TRBV28 with TRBJ2-1, with 8 bases aligning to TRBD2. The clonotype comes from a middle-aged woman in good health and CMV-seropositive. In DNA form, the CDR3 reads TGTGCCAGCAGTGACCGGGAGGGGTACAATGAGCAGTTCTTC. Its translation is CASSDREGYNEQFF.